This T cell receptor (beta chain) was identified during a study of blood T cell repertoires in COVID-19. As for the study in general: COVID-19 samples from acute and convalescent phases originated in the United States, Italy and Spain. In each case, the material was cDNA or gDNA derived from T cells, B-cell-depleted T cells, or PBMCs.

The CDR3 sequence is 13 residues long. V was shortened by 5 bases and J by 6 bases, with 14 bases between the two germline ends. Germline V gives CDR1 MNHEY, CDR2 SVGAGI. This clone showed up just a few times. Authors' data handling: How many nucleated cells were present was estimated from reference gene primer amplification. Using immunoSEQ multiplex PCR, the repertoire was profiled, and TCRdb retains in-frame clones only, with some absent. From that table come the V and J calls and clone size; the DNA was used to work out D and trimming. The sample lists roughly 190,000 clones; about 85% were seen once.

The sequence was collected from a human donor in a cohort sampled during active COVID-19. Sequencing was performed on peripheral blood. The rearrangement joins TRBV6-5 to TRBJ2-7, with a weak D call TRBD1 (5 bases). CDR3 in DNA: TGTGCCAGCAGTCGACCCAGGGTTCCCGAGCAGTACTTC. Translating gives CASSRPRVPEQYF.